What follows are 7 T cell receptor beta chains derived from one specimen sequenced in a study of naive and memory T cell subsets. An equimolar mix of two oligonucleotides served as the beta constant-region primer for TRBC1 and TRBC2. TCRdb independently ran MiXCR on the UMI-ligation and nested PCR reads; one entry per CDR3 protein. The sample gives 100,000 or so distinct CDR3 sequences, 7% to 7.5% of which show up once; about 1.6% is in the top ten. Sequencing was performed on central memory CD4+ T cells from blood. These receptors all stem from a human donor in good health.

The chain is built from TRBV6-2 or TRBV6-3 and TRBJ2-7; unclear D gene. V shed 6 bases and J shed 5 bases, with 11 bases lying between them. Germline lookup yields CDR1 MNHEY and CDR2 SVGEGT. The CDR3 sequence is 12 residues long. The CDR3 nucleotides are TGTGCCAGCAGAACAGACCCCCACGAGCAGTACTTC. Its protein product is CASRTDPHEQYF.

This clonotype showed up many times. The chain joins TRBV20-1 to TRBJ1-5; D is possibly TRBD1 (6 bases). This CDR3 spans 14 amino acids. The germline V gene encodes CDR1 DFQATT and CDR2 SNEGSKA (reference sequence). Between the trimmed V and J ends, which lost 6 bases and 7 bases, there was a span of 19 bases. The CDR3 here is CSAKIPQGRQPQHF. CDR3 nucleotides: TGCAGTGCCAAAATCCCCCAGGGGAGGCAGCCCCAGCATTTT.

This chain links TRBV6-2 or TRBV6-3 with TRBJ2-7, with D perhaps matching TRBD1 or TRBD2 (5 bases each). Trimming stripped 6 bases from V and 1 base from J, with 19 bases between. The CDR3 sequence is 16 residues long. Germline V CDR1 and CDR2: MNHEY, SVGEGT. In DNA, the CDR3 is TGTGCCAGCAGCCCGACCGGGACCGGACGTTCCTACGAGCAGTACTTC. Translated, it gives CASSPTGTGRSYEQYF.

The chain employs TRBV7-2 and TRBJ2-3; TRBD2 matches at 12 bases. CDR1 SGHTA and CDR2 FQGNSA come from the germline V gene. The CDR3 consists of 16 residues. V gave up 5 bases and J gave up 7 bases; unmatched junction bases: 10. This chain's CDR3 is CASSPKLAGGRNTQYF. In nucleotides, the CDR3 is TGTGCCAGCAGCCCAAAACTAGCGGGGGGCCGGAATACGCAGTATTTT.

This clonotype was seen at least ten times. V gene TRBV20-1 combines with J gene TRBJ2-7, with TRBD2 matching over 8 bases. Germline V gene sequence: CDR1 DFQATT, CDR2 SNEGSKA (reference sequence). This CDR3 has 17 residues. V lost 2 bases to trimming and J lost 2 bases; unmatched junction nucleotides: 14. The chain's CDR3 is CSARHVGSGKTPYEQYF. In nucleotides, the CDR3 is TGCAGTGCTAGACATGTGGGTAGCGGGAAGACCCCCTACGAGCAGTACTTC.

Here the CDR3 reads CASGGDLSGNTIYF. As DNA, the CDR3 is TGTGCCAGCGGAGGGGATCTTTCCGGAAACACCATATATTTT. V usage is TRBV5-6 and J usage is TRBJ1-3, with a possible D match to TRBD1 (5 bases). CDR3 length equals 14 residues. V lost 7 bases and J lost 4, with 15 bases in between. Germline CDR1 reads SGHDT; CDR2 reads YYEEEE.

This clonotype has just a few counts. The chain recombines TRBV13 with TRBJ1-3; D not resolved. CDR3 length: 13 amino acids. Trimming shortened V by 5 bases and J by 3 bases, and 8 bases separated the two germline ends. Germline V gives CDR1 PRHDT, CDR2 FYEKMQ (reference sequence). The CDR3 nucleotides read TGTGCCAGCAGCCAGCCCGGTGGAAACACCATATATTTT. It specifies CASSQPGGNTIYF.